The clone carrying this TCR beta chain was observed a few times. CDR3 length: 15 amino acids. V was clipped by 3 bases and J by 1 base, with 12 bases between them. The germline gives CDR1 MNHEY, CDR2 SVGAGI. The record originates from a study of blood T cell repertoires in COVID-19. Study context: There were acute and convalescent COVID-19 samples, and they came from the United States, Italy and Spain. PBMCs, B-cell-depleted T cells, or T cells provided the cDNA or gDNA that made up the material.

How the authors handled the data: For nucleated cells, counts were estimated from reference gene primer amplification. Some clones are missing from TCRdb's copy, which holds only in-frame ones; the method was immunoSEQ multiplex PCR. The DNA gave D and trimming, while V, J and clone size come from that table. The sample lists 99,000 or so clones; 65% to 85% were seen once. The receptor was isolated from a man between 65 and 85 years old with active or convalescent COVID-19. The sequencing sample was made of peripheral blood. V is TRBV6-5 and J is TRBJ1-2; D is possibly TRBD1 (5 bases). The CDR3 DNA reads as TGTGCCAGCAGTTATATTCCAGACAGTAACTATGGCTACACCTTC. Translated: CASSYIPDSNYGYTF.